One sample yielded the 18 T cell receptor beta chains listed below, sequenced in a study of vaccination and CD4 T cells after COVID-19 (dated by TCRdb to between 2020 and 2023). The sample's treatment or condition label, in plain terms: approximately nine-day PBMC culture with coronavirus spike peptide pools or control peptides (ViraFEST assay). For these receptors, no antigen is known. The method behind the library was PCR. Sequenced on an Illumina iSeq 100. DNA from cultured CD4+ T cells underwent TCR sequencing with the Oncomine TCR Beta short-read assay at the Johns Hopkins FTIC core. TCRdb applied fastp at Q25 and MiXCR to the public reads, then kept only in-frame beta chains. Duplicate CDR3 protein sequences are folded into a single record with the most common DNA and genes. This sample is represented by 8,500 to 14,000 distinct CDR3 sequences; 65% of them were singletons. Over 20% of the sample lies in the top ten.

Material: CD4+ T cells from blood, cultured in vitro, obtained before SARS-CoV-2 vaccination. These receptors were collected from a human donor who had recovered from COVID-19.

This chain joins TRBV20-1 and TRBJ2-2; D remains ambiguous. From germline, CDR1 is DFQATT and CDR2 SNEGSKA (reference sequence). V lost 4 bases, J lost 5 bases, and 11 bases lay in between. The CDR3 sequence is 13 residues long. The CDR3 here is CSAKNPRTGELFF. The CDR3 DNA sequence: TGCAGTGCTAAAAATCCTAGGACCGGGGAGCTGTTTTTT.

This chain links TRBV21-1 with TRBJ1-1; the table's D call of TRBD1 was not tested on the DNA. TRBV21-1 is a pseudogene segment. The length of the CDR3 is 18 residues. CDR3 loop: CASSKDQKGGGMNTEAFF. In DNA, the CDR3 is TGTGCCAGCAGCAAAGACCAGAAAGGGGGGGGGATGAACACTGAAGCTTTCTTT.

CDR3 in DNA: TGTGCCAGCACCTCTCGAAGGACAGGGGACAATCAGCCCCAGCATTTT. It encodes CASTSRRTGDNQPQHF. The chain employs TRBV28 and TRBJ1-5; the match to TRBD1 covers 9 bases. Germline CDR1 MDHEN, CDR2 SYDVKM. The junction had 10 bases not matched to a gene; V was cut back by 7 bases and J by 3 bases. CDR3 length: 16 amino acids.

The chain couples TRBV5-4 to TRBJ2-3; 8 bases line up with TRBD1. After removal of 3 bases from V and 4 bases from J, the junction contained 7 bases not matched to a gene. The CDR3 is made up of 15 amino acids. Germline values: CDR1 SGHNT, CDR2 YYREEE (reference sequence). As DNA, the CDR3 is TGTGCCAGCAGCTCCGCCGGACAGGGCTCAGATACGCAGTATTTT. It encodes CASSSAGQGSDTQYF.

This chain links TRBV20-1 with TRBJ1-5; TRBD1 matches at 8 bases. This CDR3 spans 13 amino acids. Trimming removed 6 bases from V and 5 bases from J; junction bases left unmatched: 6. Germline CDR1 reads DFQATT; CDR2 reads SNEGSKA (reference sequence). CDR3: CSAGGQGDQPQHF. In nucleotides, the CDR3 is TGCAGTGCGGGAGGACAGGGAGATCAGCCCCAGCATTTT.

The chain is built from TRBV7-2 and TRBJ2-5; unclear D gene. Germline V gene data show CDR1 as SGHTA and CDR2 as FQGNSA. V shed 1 base and J shed 1 base, with 4 bases lying between them. The length of the CDR3 is 13 residues. The CDR3 reads CASSLVSQETQYF. The DNA for the CDR3 is TGTGCCAGCAGCTTAGTCAGCCAAGAGACCCAGTACTTC. Full variable domain (rest looked up from reference TRBV7-2 and TRBJ2-5): GAGVSQSPSNKVTEKGKDVELRCDPISGHTALYWYRQSLGQGLEFLIYFQGNSAPDKSGLPSDRFSAERTGGSVSTLTIQRTQQEDSAVYLCASSLVSQETQYFGPGTRLLVL.

The chain links TRBV7-8 to TRBJ2-1, with a tentative D call TRBD2 (6 bases). The ends were cut back, 3 bases at V and 3 bases at J, with 12 bases in the middle. The germline V gene has CDR1 SGHVS and CDR2 FQNEAQ. The CDR3 runs to 15 residues. CDR3 DNA sequence: TGTGCCAGCAGCTTGAGGCTAGCGTTCTACAATGAGCAGTTCTTC. It is translated as CASSLRLAFYNEQFF.

This clonotype appeared once. V gene TRBV20-1 combines with J gene TRBJ2-3; unclear D gene. The V gene lost 3 bases and the J gene lost 0 bases, with 19 bases spanning the gap. The CDR3 is made up of 17 amino acids. Germline loops: CDR1 DFQATT, CDR2 SNEGSKA (reference sequence). Written as DNA, the CDR3 is TGCAGTGCTAGTGGCGACTCTATATCCCCTAGCACAGATACGCAGTATTTT. Translating it yields CSASGDSISPSTDTQYF.

This chain joins TRBV24-1 and TRBJ1-2; D gene uncertain. This CDR3 is built from 13 residues. Trimming removed 5 bases from V and 0 bases from J, with 6 bases in between. Germline CDR1 KGHDR, CDR2 SFDVKD. The CDR3 region has the DNA TGTGCCACCAGTGGGGGAGCTAACTATGGCTACACCTTC. The encoded protein is CATSGGANYGYTF.

This clonotype appeared a few times. The chain couples TRBV29-1 to TRBJ2-5; D perhaps matches TRBD2 (5 bases). The CDR3 spans 11 residues. Germline V gene data show CDR1 as SQVTM and CDR2 as ANQGSEA. With 8 bases removed from V and 2 bases from J, the gap between germline ends came to 9 bases. The CDR3 bases are TGCAGCACTAGACAACAAGAGACCCAGTACTTC. Translating it yields CSTRQQETQYF.

The gene calls are TRBV6-4 and TRBJ2-2, with 7 bases lining up with TRBD2. CDR1 is MRHNA, CDR2 SNTAGT, per germline. This CDR3 comprises 16 residues. The V segment lost 2 bases and the J segment 6 bases; nucleotides outside the gene matches: 9. CDR3 region: CASSDTPSGDPGELFF. CDR3 nucleotides: TGTGCCAGCAGTGACACCCCAAGCGGGGACCCCGGGGAGCTGTTTTTT.

The chain is built from TRBV6-2 or TRBV6-3 and TRBJ1-5; D possibly corresponds to TRBD1 (5 bases). The CDR3 has 16 residues. The ends were cut back, 5 bases at V and 2 bases at J, with 16 bases in the middle. CDR1 is MNHEY, CDR2 SVGEGT, per germline. This CDR3 reads CASSDPGQGGNQPQHF. CDR3 coding DNA: TGTGCCAGCAGTGACCCGGGGCAGGGTGGCAATCAGCCCCAGCATTTT.

The rearrangement links TRBV27 to TRBJ2-7; D not certain. Deletions cut 5 bases from V and 0 bases from J, with 11 bases between. The V gene's germline CDR1 is MNHEY and CDR2 SMNVEV (reference sequence). This CDR3 has 14 residues. The CDR3 loop reads CASSMTVNSYEQYF. Written as DNA, the CDR3 is TGTGCCAGCAGTATGACCGTCAACTCCTACGAGCAGTACTTC.

This chain uses TRBV5-1 with TRBJ1-5; 10 bases line up with TRBD1. Germline CDR1 and CDR2: SGHRS and YFSETQ. The CDR3 covers 20 residues. The J segment lost 2 bases and the V segment lost 4 bases, leaving 18 bases of the junction unmatched. In DNA, the CDR3 is TGCGCCAGCAGCACCTACCGGGACAGGGGAGCGAGAAAAGGCAATCAGCCCCAGCATTTT. This translates into CASSTYRDRGARKGNQPQHF.

The gene calls are TRBV20-1 and TRBJ2-5; TRBD1 matches at 11 bases. CDR3 length equals 17 residues. V lost 6 bases to trimming and J lost 2 bases; unmatched junction nucleotides: 14. Germline V CDR1 and CDR2: DFQATT, SNEGSKA (reference sequence). CDR3 sequence (DNA): TGCAGTGCGGTGGGGACAGGGGGTACGGGGCCTCAAGAGACCCAGTACTTC. It translates to CSAVGTGGTGPQETQYF.

This clonotype has more than one count but fewer than ten. This chain joins TRBV24-1 and TRBJ2-6; D unresolved. V was shortened by 4 bases and J by 0 bases, with 6 bases between the two germline ends. CDR1 is KGHDR, CDR2 SFDVKD, per germline. The CDR3 spans 15 residues. CDR3: CATSDPFSGANVLTF. For the CDR3, the DNA is TGTGCCACCAGTGACCCCTTCTCTGGGGCCAACGTCCTGACTTTC.

The chain uses TRBV20-1 and TRBJ2-2; TRBD2 matches at 15 bases. Trimming took 6 bases from V and 3 from J; bases not matched to a gene: 5. CDR1 and CDR2 from the germline V gene are DFQATT and SNEGSKA (reference sequence). The CDR3 has 16 residues. The DNA for the CDR3 is TGCAGTGCCTGGACTAGCGGGAGGGTGGACACCGGGGAGCTGTTTTTT. Protein product: CSAWTSGRVDTGELFF.

The chain uses TRBV11-3 and TRBJ1-1; D call uncertain. Germline-derived CDR1 and CDR2 are SGHNT and YENEEA. The CDR3 is made up of 13 amino acids. Trimming removed 3 bases at V and 2 bases at J, with 7 bases between. The CDR3 bases are TGTGCCAGCAGCTTGGACGGAAACACTGAAGCTTTCTTT. Amino acids: CASSLDGNTEAFF.